This T cell receptor beta chain was profiled in a study of technical replicates of blood from a few donors. Sequencing used immunoSEQ multiplex PCR; TCRdb keeps in-frame clones, though not all of them. Here the sample spans about 94,000 clones, around 95% being singletons. In this sample, this clone turned up once. The V and J ends lost 6 bases and 4 bases, in that order; junction bases with no gene match: 5. The CDR3 is 14 residues long. CDR1 and CDR2 from the germline V gene are MDHEN and SYDVKM. The origin of this receptor is a human donor in good health. This rearrangement joins TRBV28 to TRBJ1-5, with TRBD1 matching 8 bases. The sample comprised T cells isolated from PBMCs. This chain's CDR3 is CASRVQGGNQPQHF. CDR3 nucleotides: TGTGCCAGCAGGGTACAGGGGGGTAATCAGCCCCAGCATTTT.